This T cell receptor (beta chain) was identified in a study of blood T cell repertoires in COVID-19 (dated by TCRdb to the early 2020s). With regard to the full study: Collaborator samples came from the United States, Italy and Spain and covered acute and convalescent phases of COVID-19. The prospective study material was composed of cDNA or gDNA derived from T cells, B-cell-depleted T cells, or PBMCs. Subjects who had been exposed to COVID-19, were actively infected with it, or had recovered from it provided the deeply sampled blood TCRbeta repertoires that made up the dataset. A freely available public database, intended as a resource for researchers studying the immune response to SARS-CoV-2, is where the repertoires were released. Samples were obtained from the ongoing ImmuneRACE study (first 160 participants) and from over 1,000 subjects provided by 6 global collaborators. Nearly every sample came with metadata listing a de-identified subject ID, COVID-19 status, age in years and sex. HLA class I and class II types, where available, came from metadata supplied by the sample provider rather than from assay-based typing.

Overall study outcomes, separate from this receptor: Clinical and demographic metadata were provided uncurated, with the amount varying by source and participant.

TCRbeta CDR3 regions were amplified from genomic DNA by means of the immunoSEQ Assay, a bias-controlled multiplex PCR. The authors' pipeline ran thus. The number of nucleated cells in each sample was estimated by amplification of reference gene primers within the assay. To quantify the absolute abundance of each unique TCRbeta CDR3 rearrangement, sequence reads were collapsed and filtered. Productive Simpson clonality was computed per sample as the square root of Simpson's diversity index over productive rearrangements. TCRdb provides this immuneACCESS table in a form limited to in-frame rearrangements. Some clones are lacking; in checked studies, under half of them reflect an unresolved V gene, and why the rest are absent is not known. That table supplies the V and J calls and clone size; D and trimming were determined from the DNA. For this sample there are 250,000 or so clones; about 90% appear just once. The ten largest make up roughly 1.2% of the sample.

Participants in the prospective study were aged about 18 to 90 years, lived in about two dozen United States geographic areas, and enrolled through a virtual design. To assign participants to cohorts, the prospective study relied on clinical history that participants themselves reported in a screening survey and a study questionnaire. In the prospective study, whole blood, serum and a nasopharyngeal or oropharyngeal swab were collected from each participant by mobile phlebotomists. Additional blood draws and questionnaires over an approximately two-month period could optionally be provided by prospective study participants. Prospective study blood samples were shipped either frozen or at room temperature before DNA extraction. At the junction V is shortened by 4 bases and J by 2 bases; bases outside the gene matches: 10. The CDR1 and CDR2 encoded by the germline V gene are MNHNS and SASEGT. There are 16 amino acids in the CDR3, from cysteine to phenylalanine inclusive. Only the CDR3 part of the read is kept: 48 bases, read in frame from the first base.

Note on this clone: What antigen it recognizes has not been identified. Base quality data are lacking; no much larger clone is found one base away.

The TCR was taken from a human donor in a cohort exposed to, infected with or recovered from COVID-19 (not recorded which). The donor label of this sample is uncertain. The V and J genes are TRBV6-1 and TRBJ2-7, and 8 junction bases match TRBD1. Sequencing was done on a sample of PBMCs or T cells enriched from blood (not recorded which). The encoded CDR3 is CASSGDRGPPAYEQYF. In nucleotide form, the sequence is TGTGCCAGCAGTGGCGACAGGGGCCCACCGGCCTACGAGCAGTACTTC.